A single sample gave rise to the 25 T cell receptor beta chains below, sequenced in a study of OX40 agonist ivuxolimab in advanced cancers. This table comes from immunoSEQ multiplex PCR, and its TCRdb copy is limited to in-frame clones, with some not included. The data hold roughly 41,000 clones, with 70% to 90% observed a single time. The specimen comprised CD4+ or CD8+ T cells sorted from blood, sampled in a trial of the OX40 agonist ivuxolimab. The source of these receptors is an adult with an advanced solid tumor such as melanoma, head and neck, liver or kidney cancer.

This chain uses TRBV6-1 with TRBJ2-7; 9 bases are a match to TRBD1. This CDR3 spans 16 amino acids. CDR1 and CDR2 from the germline V gene are MNHNS and SASEGT. Trimming cost V 3 bases and J 4 bases; bases outside gene matches: 10. The CDR3 is CASSEGTGSFFYEQYF. As DNA, the CDR3 is TGTGCCAGCAGTGAGGGGACAGGGTCCTTCTTTTACGAGCAGTACTTC.

The gene calls are TRBV7-9 and TRBJ1-3, with D perhaps TRBD1 (5 bases). The CDR3 is 16 residues long. Trimming took off 3 bases at V and 4 bases at J, with 16 bases between the two ends. The germline V gene encodes CDR1 SEHNR and CDR2 FQNEAQ (reference sequence). The CDR3 reads CASSFTGPPDGNTIYF. The DNA of the CDR3 is TGTGCCAGCAGCTTCACGGGGCCACCTGACGGAAACACCATATATTTT.

The chain has TRBV2 and TRBJ2-7, with D tentatively TRBD2 (5 bases). The CDR3 is 13 residues long. Germline-derived CDR1 and CDR2 are SNHLY and FYNNEI. Trimming pared 6 bases from V and 5 bases from J, leaving 14 bases between. For the CDR3, the DNA is TGTGCCAGCAGGAAACGAGGGCCTGACGAGCAGTACTTC. Translating gives CASRKRGPDEQYF. The full variable domain, completed using reference TRBV2 and TRBJ2-7, is EPEVTQTPSHQVTQMGQEVILRCVPISNHLYFYWYRQILGQKVEFLVSFYNNEISEKSEIFDDQFSVERPDGSNFTLKIRSTKLEDSAMYFCASRKRGPDEQYFGPGTRLTVT.

J is TRBJ1-2 and V is TRBV5-5; TRBD1 matches 11 bases. CDR1 and CDR2 from the germline V gene are SGHKS and YYEKEE (reference sequence). There are 14 residues in the CDR3. V lost 4 bases and J lost 6; bases outside the gene matches: 5. The CDR3 DNA reads TGTGCCAGCAGCCGGTCGGGACAGGGGGATGGCTACACCTTC. It encodes CASSRSGQGDGYTF.

This chain uses TRBV6-1 with TRBJ2-5; 8 nucleotides align to TRBD1. J lost 4 bases, V lost 0 bases, and 16 bases had no gene match. Looked up from germline, CDR1 is MNHNS and CDR2 is SASEGT. The CDR3 is made up of 19 amino acids. The CDR3 is CASSEASPGHAGGRETQYF. The CDR3 DNA sequence: TGTGCCAGCAGTGAAGCGTCGCCCGGTCATGCAGGGGGCCGAGAGACCCAGTACTTC.

The chain joins TRBV21-1 to TRBJ1-2; TRBD1 is the table's D call and was not checked against the DNA. TRBV21-1 is given as a pseudogene. This CDR3 spans 14 amino acids. The CDR3 loop reads CASSETGSSYGYTF. The CDR3 DNA reads TGTGCCAGCAGCGAGACAGGGTCTAGCTATGGCTACACCTTC.

The count of this clone is one. The chain uses TRBV5-8 and TRBJ2-6, with D possibly being TRBD2 (6 bases). Germline V lookup: CDR1 SGHTS, CDR2 YDEGEE. V was cut by 1 base and J by 1 base, with 6 bases left in between. The CDR3 sequence is 15 residues long. Here the CDR3 DNA reads TGTGCCAGCAGCTTGCGGGGGTCTGGGGCCAACGTCCTGACTTTC. It encodes CASSLRGSGANVLTF.

This rearrangement joins TRBV2 to TRBJ2-3, with 10 bases aligning to TRBD2. V shed 6 bases, J shed 3 bases, and the junction held 9 bases outside the gene matches. Germline CDR1 SNHLY, CDR2 FYNNEI. The CDR3 spans 16 residues. CDR3 protein: CASSETAGGLTDTQYF. The CDR3 bases are TGTGCCAGCAGCGAGACAGCGGGGGGGCTGACAGATACGCAGTATTTT.

The chain employs TRBV6-1 and TRBJ2-7, with 7 positions matching TRBD1. V lost 6 bases and J lost 7; bases outside the gene matches: 6. Per the germline V gene, CDR1 is MNHNS and CDR2 is SASEGT. The CDR3 spans 12 residues. The CDR3 bases are TGTGCCAGCAGGTTCGACAGGGAGGAGCAGTACTTC. Encoded protein: CASRFDREEQYF.

The chain is built from TRBV19 and TRBJ2-3; 7 nucleotides line up with TRBD1. Germline V CDR1 and CDR2: LNHDA, SQIVND (reference sequence). The CDR3 spans 15 residues. J lost 3 bases, V lost 7 bases, and 10 bases had no gene match. CDR3 region: CASTYGGQLTDTQYF. CDR3 DNA: TGTGCCAGTACTTATGGGGGACAGTTGACAGATACGCAGTATTTT.

The chain links TRBV5-6 to TRBJ2-1; TRBD2 aligns across 10 bases. The CDR3 contains 15 residues. The germline V gene encodes CDR1 SGHDT and CDR2 YYEEEE. V lost 1 base to trimming and J lost 6 bases; unmatched junction nucleotides: 4. The CDR3 region is CASSLFSGGFNEQFF. In nucleotides, the CDR3 is TGTGCCAGCAGCTTGTTTAGCGGGGGGTTCAATGAGCAGTTCTTC. The full variable domain, completed using reference TRBV5-6 and TRBJ2-1, is DAGVTQSPTHLIKTRGQQVTLRCSPKSGHDTVSWYQQALGQGPQFIFQYYEEEERQRGNFPDRFSGHQFPNYSSELNVNALLLGDSALYLCASSLFSGGFNEQFFGPGTRLTVL.

J is TRBJ2-7 and V is TRBV10-3, with 7 bases lining up with TRBD1. Germline values: CDR1 ENHRY, CDR2 SYGVKD. The CDR3 extends over 13 amino acids. The trim removed 5 bases at V and 3 bases at J, leaving 4 bases unmatched. CDR3 protein: CAISRTGNYEQYF. The CDR3 DNA follows: TGTGCCATCAGTAGGACAGGTAACTACGAGCAGTACTTC.

This chain joins TRBV18 and TRBJ2-6, with a weak D call TRBD1 (6 bases). V lost 4 bases, J lost 3 bases, and 10 bases lay in between. CDR3 length: 15 residues. CDR1 and CDR2 from the germline V gene are KGHSH and LQKENI. CDR3 nucleotide sequence: TGTGCCAGCTCACGTGCAGGGGTTGGGGCCAACGTCCTGACTTTC. This encodes CASSRAGVGANVLTF.

Comments on this clone: At one of its ends the junction is not consistent with the germline gene, which may arise from a read error. The chain employs TRBV7-7 and TRBJ1-1; no clear D gene. This CDR3 is 13 amino acids long. Per germline, CDR1 SSHAT and CDR2 FNYEAQ (reference sequence). CDR3 sequence reads: CASSRTENTEAFF. The CDR3 nucleotides read TGTGCTAGCAGCCGGACTGAGAACACTGAAGCTTTCTTT.

The V gene is TRBV7-3, the J gene TRBJ2-2, with D unresolved. Per the germline V gene, CDR1 is SGHTA and CDR2 is FQGTGA. The CDR3 contains 13 residues. Trimming took off 0 bases at V and 4 bases at J, with 3 bases between the two ends. The CDR3 loop is CASSLTPTGELFF. Written as DNA, the CDR3 is TGTGCCAGCAGCTTAACCCCCACCGGGGAGCTGTTTTTT.

The chain has TRBV14 and TRBJ2-7, with 10 bases that match TRBD1. The CDR3 has 17 residues. CDR1 SGHDN and CDR2 FVKESK come from the germline V gene. V lost 4 bases and J lost 3; bases outside the gene matches: 12. CDR3 DNA sequence: TGTGCCAGCAGCCCAAAAAGGACCGGGACAGGGGACTACGAGCAGTACTTC. As protein: CASSPKRTGTGDYEQYF.

The gene calls are TRBV19 and TRBJ2-4; 16 nucleotides line up with TRBD2. V was clipped by 5 bases and J by 0 bases; unmatched bases: 7. This CDR3 has 19 residues. Germline assignment: CDR1 LNHDA and CDR2 SQIVND (reference sequence). This CDR3 is CASSPLGLAGGLAKNIQYF. The CDR3 region has the DNA TGTGCCAGTAGTCCGTTGGGACTAGCGGGGGGGTTAGCCAAAAACATTCAGTACTTC.

The chain links TRBV18 to TRBJ2-7, with D perhaps TRBD1 (5 bases). The CDR3 spans 13 residues. V was cut by 3 bases and J by 3 bases, with 9 bases left in between. CDR1 KGHSH and CDR2 LQKENI come from the germline V gene. In nucleotides, the CDR3 is TGTGCCAGCTCACCGGACACCCGCTACGAGCAGTACTTC. Its translation: CASSPDTRYEQYF.

This chain links TRBV4-1 with TRBJ2-5; 13 bases agree with TRBD2. The CDR3 runs to 16 residues. J was trimmed by 5 bases and V by 1 base; bases with no gene match: 4. The germline V gene encodes CDR1 MGHRA and CDR2 YSYEKL. This CDR3 is CASSQVGLAGRETQYF. The CDR3 DNA follows: TGCGCCAGCAGCCAAGTGGGACTAGCGGGACGTGAGACCCAGTACTTC.

The chain joins TRBV5-8 to TRBJ1-6, with D perhaps TRBD1 (5 bases). From germline, CDR1 is SGHTS and CDR2 YDEGEE. CDR3 size: 17 residues. V was pared by 4 bases and J by 8 bases, with 22 bases between. As DNA, the CDR3 is TGTGCCAGCAGCCGAGAGGTCGGGGGTATTCGTGATTCACCCCTCCACTTT. Translated, it gives CASSREVGGIRDSPLHF.

The rearrangement joins TRBV15 to TRBJ2-5; maybe TRBD2 (7 bases). The V and J ends lost 0 bases and 4 bases respectively, with 12 bases between them. The CDR3 totals 15 residues. CDR1 LNHNV and CDR2 YYDKDF come from the germline V gene (reference sequence). The CDR3 nucleotides read TGTGCCACCAGCAGAGATAGGGGGGAGGGAGAGACCCAGTACTTC. Its translation is CATSRDRGEGETQYF. Based on the CDR3 plus reference TRBV15 and TRBJ2-5, the full variable domain is DAMVIQNPRYQVTQFGKPVTLSCSQTLNHNVMYWYQQKSSQAPKLLFHYYDKDFNNEADTPDNFQSRRPNTSFCFLDIRSPGLGDTAMYLCATSRDRGEGETQYFGPGTRLLVL.

This clone was picked up a small number of times. This rearrangement joins TRBV2 to TRBJ1-5; TRBD1 matches 7 bases. The germline V gene has CDR1 SNHLY and CDR2 FYNNEI. Trimming at V came to 4 bases and at J to 7 bases, leaving 10 bases not matched to a gene. The CDR3 is 15 amino acids. This chain's CDR3 is CASSGGQAVSQPQHF. Written as DNA, the CDR3 is TGTGCCAGCAGTGGAGGACAGGCCGTATCGCAGCCCCAGCATTTT.

The rearrangement uses TRBV27 and TRBJ2-7, with a tentative D call TRBD1 (6 bases). Germline V gene lookup returns CDR1 MNHEY and CDR2 SMNVEV (reference sequence). V lost 3 bases and J lost 2, with 11 bases in between. The CDR3 length is 14 residues. This CDR3 is CASSLWQGPYEQYF. CDR3 DNA sequence: TGTGCCAGCAGTTTGTGGCAGGGGCCCTACGAGCAGTACTTC.

This chain joins TRBV19 and TRBJ1-3; D gene uncertain. Trimming left V 5 bases short and J 0 bases short, with 14 bases between. The germline V gene encodes CDR1 LNHDA and CDR2 SQIVND (reference sequence). The CDR3 extends over 16 amino acids. CDR3 loop: CASSPRTVSSGNTIYF. CDR3 DNA sequence: TGTGCCAGTAGTCCAAGGACTGTTAGCTCTGGAAACACCATATATTTT.

The CDR3 DNA follows: TGTGCCAGCAGCACCAAGCAGGGGATCTACAATGAGCAGTTCTTC. It yields the protein CASSTKQGIYNEQFF. The rearrangement uses TRBV5-4 and TRBJ2-1; the D gene is possibly TRBD1 (6 bases). CDR3 length: 15 amino acids. Germline CDR1 SGHNT, CDR2 YYREEE (reference sequence). Trimming left V 4 bases short and J 3 bases short, with 14 bases between.